Listed here is a single T cell receptor beta chain. The sample originates from a study of shared T cell receptors in the human thymus. Libraries were prepared by immunoSEQ multiplex PCR; TCRdb keeps only in-frame clonotypes and omits some of them. In the table there are under 850,000 clones, roughly 90% of which are singletons. Germline CDR1 reads MDHEN; CDR2 reads SYDVKM. The V end was cut by 0 bases, the J end by 3 bases, with 20 bases between. The CDR3 extends over 18 amino acids. The same sample was also used in a study of human thymus T cells. That report notes: Resections were taken during corrective heart surgery, and the thymus tissue came from these. Biased V and J segment usage appeared in thymus and peripheral blood. Related studies noted strongly shared thymic repertoires across unrelated people.

The chain links TRBV28 to TRBJ2-5, with D perhaps TRBD2 (6 bases). The clonotype originates from a boy less than two years old with a congenital heart defect. Sequenced input: thymocytes. CDR3 region: CASSLCVRETRDEETQYF. The DNA for the CDR3 is TGTGCCAGCAGTTTATGCGTCCGGGAGACTCGCGATGAAGAGACCCAGTACTTC. The variable domain in full, completed from reference TRBV28 and TRBJ2-5, reads DVKVTQSSRYLVKRTGEKVFLECVQDMDHENMFWYRQDPGLGLRLIYFSYDVKMKEKGDIPEGYSVSREKKERFSLILESASTNQTSMYLCASSLCVRETRDEETQYFGPGTRLLVL.